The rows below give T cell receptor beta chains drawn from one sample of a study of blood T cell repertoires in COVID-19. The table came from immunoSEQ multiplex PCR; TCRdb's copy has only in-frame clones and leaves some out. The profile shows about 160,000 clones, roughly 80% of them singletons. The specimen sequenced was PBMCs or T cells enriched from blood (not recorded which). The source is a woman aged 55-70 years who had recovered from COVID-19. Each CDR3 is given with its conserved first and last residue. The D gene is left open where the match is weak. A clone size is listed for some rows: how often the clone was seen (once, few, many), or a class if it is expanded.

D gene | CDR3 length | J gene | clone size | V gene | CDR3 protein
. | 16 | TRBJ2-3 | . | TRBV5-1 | CASSFVEGEGTDTQYF
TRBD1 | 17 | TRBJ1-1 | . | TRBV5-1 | CASSPNHPGTGNTEAFF
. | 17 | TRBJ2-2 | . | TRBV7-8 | CASSLPLDRRNTGELFF
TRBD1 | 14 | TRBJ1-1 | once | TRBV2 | CASSPTTGQSKAFF
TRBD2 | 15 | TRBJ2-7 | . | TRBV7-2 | CASSHSTSGGYEQYF
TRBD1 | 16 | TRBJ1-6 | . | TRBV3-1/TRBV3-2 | CASSPIGQGPNSPLHF
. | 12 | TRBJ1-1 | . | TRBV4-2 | CASSQEGLEAFF
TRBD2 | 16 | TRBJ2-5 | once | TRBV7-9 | CASSTTSGGYQETQYF
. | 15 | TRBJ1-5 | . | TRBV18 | CASSPSSSSNQPQHF
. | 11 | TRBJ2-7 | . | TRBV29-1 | CSVVSRYEQYF
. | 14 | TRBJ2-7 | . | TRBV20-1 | CSASRQGGSYEQYF
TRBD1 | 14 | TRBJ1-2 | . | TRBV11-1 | CASSLDRRGHGYTF
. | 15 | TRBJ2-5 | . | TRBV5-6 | CASSLDRSGKETQYF
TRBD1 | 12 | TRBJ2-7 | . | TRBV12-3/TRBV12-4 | CASGQGLYEQYF
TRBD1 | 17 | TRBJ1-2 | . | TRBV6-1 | CASSDYQRQGPLYGYTF
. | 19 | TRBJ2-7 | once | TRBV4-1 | CASSQVSGASATFSYEQYF
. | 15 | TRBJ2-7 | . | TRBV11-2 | CASSLLGVDSYEQYF
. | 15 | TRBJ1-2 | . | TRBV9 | CASSVEGSPNYGYTF
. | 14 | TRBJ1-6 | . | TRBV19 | CAPWGGRERSPLHF
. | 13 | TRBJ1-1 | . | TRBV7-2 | CASRRTGNTEAFF
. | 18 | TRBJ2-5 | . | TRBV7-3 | CASSFTFVKASTKGAQYF
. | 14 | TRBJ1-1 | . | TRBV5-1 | CASSLDSSNTEAFF
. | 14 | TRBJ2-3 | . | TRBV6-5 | CASSYSLGTDTQYF
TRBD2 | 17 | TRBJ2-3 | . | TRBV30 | CAWSLRLAGMTADTQYF
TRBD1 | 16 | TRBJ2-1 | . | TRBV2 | CASSSGTGGSYNEQFF
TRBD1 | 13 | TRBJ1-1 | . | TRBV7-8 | CASSFDRDTEAFF
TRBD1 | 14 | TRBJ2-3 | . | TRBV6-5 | CASRRQGVTDTQYF
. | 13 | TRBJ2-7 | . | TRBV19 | CASRQASSYEQYF
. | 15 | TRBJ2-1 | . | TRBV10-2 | CASSEPWETYNEQFF
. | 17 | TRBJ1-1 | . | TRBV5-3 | CARSLRQGQRMDTEAFF
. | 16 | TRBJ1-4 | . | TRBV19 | CASSIETGISNEKLFF